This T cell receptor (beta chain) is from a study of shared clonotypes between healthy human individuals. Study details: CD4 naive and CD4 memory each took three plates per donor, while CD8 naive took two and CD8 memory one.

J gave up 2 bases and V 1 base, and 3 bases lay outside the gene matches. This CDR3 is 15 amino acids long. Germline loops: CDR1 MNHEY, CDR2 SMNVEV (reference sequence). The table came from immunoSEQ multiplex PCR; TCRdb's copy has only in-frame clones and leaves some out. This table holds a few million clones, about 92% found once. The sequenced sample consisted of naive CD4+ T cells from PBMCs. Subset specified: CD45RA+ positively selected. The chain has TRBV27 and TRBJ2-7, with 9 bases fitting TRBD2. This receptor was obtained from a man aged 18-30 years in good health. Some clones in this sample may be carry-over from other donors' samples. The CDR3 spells CASSLLPSGAYEQYF. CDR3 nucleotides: TGTGCCAGCAGTTTATTGCCTAGCGGGGCCTACGAGCAGTACTTC.